These T cell receptor beta chains were read from a single sample in a study of blood T cell repertoires in COVID-19. The assay was immunoSEQ multiplex PCR, and TCRdb's table has in-frame clones only and misses some. The sample includes about 220,000 clones, around 86% of them seen just once. The sequenced sample was peripheral blood. The receptors originated from a woman in her 70s with COVID-19, enrolled during active disease. Each CDR3 is given with its conserved first and last residue. Each record gives: clone size, V gene, D gene, J gene, CDR3 protein, CDR3 DNA. A D gene is named only where the DNA matches it firmly. Size is omitted from some rows. Given values are once, few, many or a class for expanded clones.

many	TRBV2	TRBD1	TRBJ2-3	CASSNIPGQRTSTQYF	TGTGCCAGCAGCAATATACCGGGACAGCGGACAAGTACGCAGTATTTT
once	TRBV24-1	TRBD2	TRBJ2-3	CATSGGAGDTDTQYF	TGTGCCACCAGTGGAGGAGCGGGAGACACAGATACGCAGTATTTT
-	TRBV2	TRBD1	TRBJ1-1	CASSVTGSNTEAFF	TGTGCCAGCAGTGTGACAGGGTCGAACACTGAAGCTTTCTTT
-	TRBV6-1	TRBD1	TRBJ1-1	CASSETGQGYTEAFF	TGTGCCAGCAGTGAAACTGGACAGGGCTACACTGAAGCTTTCTTT
once	TRBV19	TRBD1	TRBJ2-2	CASKLDRGTGELFF	TGTGCCAGTAAACTCGACAGGGGAACCGGGGAGCTGTTTTTT
-	TRBV6-2/TRBV6-3	TRBD2	TRBJ2-7	CASSRTSGPRSYEQYF	TGTGCCAGCAGCCGGACTAGCGGACCGCGCTCCTACGAGCAGTACTTC
-	TRBV5-4	TRBD1	TRBJ1-3	CASSLGVRGPGNTIYF	TGTGCCAGCAGCTTGGGTGTCAGGGGGCCTGGAAACACCATATATTTT
-	TRBV9	TRBD1	TRBJ1-1	CASSVGQFGVTEAFF	TGTGCCAGCAGCGTGGGACAGTTCGGAGTCACTGAAGCTTTCTTT
-	TRBV27	TRBD2	TRBJ2-1	CASRLAVVYNEQFF	TGTGCCAGCAGGCTAGCGGTCGTATACAATGAGCAGTTCTTC
once	TRBV7-9	TRBD2	TRBJ2-1	CASSRTGLAGGPNEQFF	TGTGCCAGCAGCCGTACGGGACTAGCGGGAGGGCCGAATGAGCAGTTCTTC
-	TRBV5-1	-	TRBJ2-2	CASSLEGPNTGELFF	TGCGCCAGCAGCTTGGAGGGGCCGAACACCGGGGAGCTGTTTTTT
few	TRBV30	TRBD1	TRBJ1-2	CASLDRADGYTF	TGTGCCAGCCTAGACAGGGCCGATGGCTACACCTTC
-	TRBV29-1	TRBD2	TRBJ2-2	CSVPRSGRAGYSGELFF	TGCAGCGTTCCCCGAAGCGGGAGGGCCGGCTATAGCGGGGAGCTGTTTTTT
-	TRBV7-2	-	TRBJ1-1	CASSAQRRTEAFF	TGTGCCAGCAGCGCCCAGCGTAGGACTGAAGCTTTCTTT
-	TRBV24-1	TRBD1	TRBJ2-5	CATSGPGQQFQETQYF	TGTGCCACCAGTGGGCCGGGACAGCAATTTCAAGAGACCCAGTACTTC
once	TRBV4-3	-	TRBJ2-1	CASSQHGVDNEQFF	TGCGCCAGCAGCCAACACGGGGTAGACAATGAGCAGTTCTTC
-	TRBV28	-	TRBJ2-2	CASSFGERDTGELFF	TGTGCCAGCAGTTTCGGGGAGCGGGACACCGGGGAGCTGTTTTTT
once	TRBV18	TRBD1	TRBJ1-1	CASTRTGGISTEAFF	TGTGCCAGCACCCGGACAGGGGGGATCAGCACTGAAGCTTTCTTT
-	TRBV4-1	TRBD2	TRBJ2-3	CASSQDSGASRPDTQYF	TGCGCCAGCAGCCAAGATAGCGGGGCCTCCCGTCCAGATACGCAGTATTTT
-	TRBV5-1	-	TRBJ2-2	CASSFPFNREGGELFF	TGCGCCAGCAGCTTCCCATTTAACAGGGAGGGCGGGGAGCTGTTTTTT
-	TRBV27	TRBD2	TRBJ2-1	CATKTSLSYNEQFF	TGTGCCACCAAGACTAGCCTCTCCTACAATGAGCAGTTCTTC
-	TRBV28	TRBD1	TRBJ1-2	CASLNRGLSYGYTF	TGTGCCAGCCTTAACAGGGGGCTTAGCTATGGCTACACCTTC
-	TRBV28	TRBD1	TRBJ1-2	CASSATGGYGYTF	TGTGCCAGCAGTGCGACAGGGGGCTATGGCTACACCTTC
-	TRBV6-5	TRBD1	TRBJ1-2	CASSMRQGDVNGYTF	TGTGCCAGCAGTATGAGACAGGGGGACGTTAATGGCTACACCTTC
-	TRBV6-4	TRBD1	TRBJ2-1	CASSVQGAVYNEQFF	TGTGCCAGCAGTGTACAGGGGGCTGTCTACAATGAGCAGTTCTTC
-	TRBV6-6	-	TRBJ2-1	CASSPLLPGDEQFF	TGTGCCAGCAGTCCCCTGCTCCCGGGAGATGAGCAGTTCTTC
once	TRBV30	-	TRBJ1-5	CAWDGGSNQPQHF	TGTGCCTGGGACGGCGGAAGCAATCAGCCCCAGCATTTT
-	TRBV27	TRBD1	TRBJ1-6	CASRDRANSPLHF	TGTGCCAGCCGGGACAGGGCAAATTCACCCCTCCACTTT
-	TRBV5-1	-	TRBJ2-1	CASSWASPMDEQFF	TGCGCCAGCAGCTGGGCCTCCCCCATGGATGAGCAGTTCTTC
few	TRBV19	TRBD1	TRBJ1-1	CASSPTPGQGDTEAFF	TGTGCCAGTAGTCCAACCCCCGGACAGGGGGACACTGAAGCTTTCTTT
-	TRBV27	-	TRBJ1-5	CASSLNRDNQPQHF	TGTGCCAGCAGTTTAAACAGGGACAATCAGCCCCAGCATTTT
-	TRBV9	TRBD2	TRBJ2-1	CASSVAAGGRSDEQFF	TGTGCCAGCAGCGTAGCGGCGGGAGGGCGTTCGGATGAGCAGTTCTTC
-	TRBV5-1	TRBD1	TRBJ1-1	CASSLEDRTEAFF	TGCGCCAGCAGCTTGGAGGACAGGACTGAAGCTTTCTTT
-	TRBV5-1	TRBD2	TRBJ2-1	CASSHPPGTTGIESYNEQFF	TGCGCCAGCAGCCACCCCCCCGGGACTACCGGTATCGAATCCTACAATGAGCAGTTCTTC
-	TRBV7-2	TRBD1	TRBJ1-2	CASSLAGTAYGYTF	TGTGCCAGCAGCTTAGCAGGGACAGCCTATGGCTACACCTTC